The clone carrying this T cell receptor (beta chain) was observed a single time. This record comes from a study of blood T cell repertoires in COVID-19. Overall study: Acute-phase and convalescent COVID-19 samples originated in the United States, Italy and Spain. Sample material is recorded as cDNA or gDNA derived from T cells, B-cell-depleted T cells, or PBMCs.

Per the authors' pipeline: Scientists estimated how many nucleated cells there were by amplifying reference gene primers. The assay was immunoSEQ multiplex PCR, and TCRdb's table has in-frame clones only and misses some. D and trimming were read from the DNA, whereas the V and J calls and clone size are those reported in that table. The sample contains over 150,000 clones, approximately 88% of which appear only once. CDR3 size: 15 residues. CDR1 is LNHDA and CDR2 is SQIVND in the germline V gene (reference sequence). Trimming cost V 4 bases and J 0 bases; bases outside gene matches: 3. Sequenced material: peripheral blood. The TCR was taken from an elderly woman with active or convalescent COVID-19. This chain uses TRBV19 with TRBJ1-3, with TRBD1 matching over 7 bases. Written as DNA, the CDR3 is TGTGCCAGTAGTACAGGGGACAGCTCTGGAAACACCATATATTTT. Its translation is CASSTGDSSGNTIYF.